A single sample is the source of the 15 T cell receptor beta chains below, sequenced in a study of shared clonotypes between healthy human individuals. Clones were sequenced by immunoSEQ multiplex PCR, and TCRdb holds only the in-frame ones, with some missing. The table includes fewer than 3 million clones, roughly 90% detected once. Sequenced input: naive CD4+ T cells from PBMCs. The subset: CD45RA+ positively selected. The receptors originated from a man younger than 35 in good health. Some clones in this sample may be carry-over from other donors' samples.

The rearrangement joins TRBV30 to TRBJ2-7, with unresolved D. The CDR3 sequence is 12 residues long. Germline V gene sequence: CDR1 GTSNPN, CDR2 SVGIG (reference sequence). V lost 4 bases, J lost 6 bases, and 13 bases lay in between. Here the CDR3 reads CAWKQQSSEQYF. The CDR3, as DNA: TGTGCCTGGAAACAACAAAGCAGCGAGCAGTACTTC.

The rearrangement joins TRBV18 to TRBJ2-1; 9 nucleotides agree with TRBD2. With V trimmed by 4 bases and J by 0 bases, 1 base remained unmatched. The CDR3 is made up of 15 amino acids. The germline gives CDR1 KGHSH, CDR2 LQKENI. Here the CDR3 DNA reads TGTGCCAGCTCACTTAGCGGGAGCTCCTACAATGAGCAGTTCTTC. This encodes CASSLSGSSYNEQFF. Full variable domain (outside the CDR3, taken from reference TRBV18 and TRBJ2-1): NAGVMQNPRHLVRRRGQEARLRCSPMKGHSHVYWYRQLPEEGLKFMVYLQKENIIDESGMPKERFSAEFPKEGPSILRIQQVVRGDSAAYFCASSLSGSSYNEQFFGPGTRLTVL.

This chain joins TRBV19 and TRBJ2-2; D perhaps matches TRBD2 (6 bases). CDR1 is LNHDA, CDR2 SQIVND, per germline (reference sequence). The CDR3 is 15 amino acids. Trimming left V 3 bases short and J 2 bases short, with 10 bases between. The chain's CDR3 is CASSMRGTNTGELFF. In DNA, the CDR3 is TGTGCCAGTAGTATGCGGGGAACCAACACCGGGGAGCTGTTTTTT.

This chain joins TRBV29-1 and TRBJ2-3; no reliable D call. There are 12 residues in the CDR3. V lost 1 base and J 4 bases, leaving 6 bases between the germline ends. Germline CDR1 is SQVTM and CDR2 is ANQGSEA. The CDR3 DNA is TGCAGCGTTGAAGGGAGCCCAGATACGCAGTATTTT. Translating it yields CSVEGSPDTQYF.

The chain has TRBV7-3 and TRBJ2-1; D remains unclear. The V end lost 1 base, the J end lost 8 bases, and 6 bases lay between the germline ends. Germline CDR1 and CDR2: SGHTA and FQGTGA. This CDR3 has 12 amino acids. In nucleotides, the CDR3 is TGTGCCAGCAGCTTAATAGGGCATGAGCAGTTCTTC. Amino acids: CASSLIGHEQFF.

V and J are TRBV5-1 and TRBJ2-1, with 13 nucleotides matching TRBD2. The CDR3 length is 17 residues. V was clipped by 2 bases and J by 1 base; unmatched bases: 3. Germline CDR1 reads SGHRS; CDR2 reads YFSETQ. The CDR3 here is CASSFGLAGASYNEQFF. CDR3 sequence (DNA): TGCGCCAGCAGCTTCGGACTAGCGGGAGCGTCCTACAATGAGCAGTTCTTC.

The genes are TRBV7-3 and TRBJ2-1; D is possibly TRBD1 (6 bases). V was shortened by 5 bases and J by 7 bases, with 15 bases between the two germline ends. The CDR3 spans 14 residues. Germline CDR1 is SGHTA and CDR2 is FQGTGA. The CDR3 is CASSTGSSANEQFF. CDR3 DNA sequence: TGTGCCAGCAGCACAGGGAGTTCGGCGAATGAGCAGTTCTTC.

The chain links TRBV20-1 to TRBJ2-3, with D unresolved. The germline gives CDR1 DFQATT, CDR2 SNEGSKA (reference sequence). V dropped 5 bases and J dropped 10 bases, with 13 bases sitting between them. The CDR3 is 11 amino acids. The chain's CDR3 is CSAYSLPAQYF. The DNA for the CDR3 is TGCAGTGCTTACAGCCTGCCGGCGCAGTATTTT.

The rearrangement uses TRBV2 and TRBJ1-2, with a weak D call TRBD1 (6 bases). Trimming pared 8 bases from V and 7 bases from J, leaving 17 bases between. The CDR3 consists of 13 residues. The germline CDR1 and CDR2 sequences are SNHLY and FYNNEI. The CDR3 reads CASEGGLYSGYTF. In DNA form, the CDR3 reads TGTGCCAGCGAAGGGGGGCTATATAGTGGCTACACCTTC.

This chain connects TRBV7-9 to TRBJ2-5; perhaps TRBD2 as D (6 bases). V lost 5 bases and J 0 bases, leaving 25 bases between the germline ends. This CDR3 contains 19 residues. The V gene's germline CDR1 is SEHNR and CDR2 FQNEAQ (reference sequence). The CDR3 DNA follows: TGTGCCAGCAGCCGCGAGCCCGGGAGCGGCAGGGCGTACCAAGAGACCCAGTACTTC. As protein: CASSREPGSGRAYQETQYF.

The V call is TRBV7-9, the J call TRBJ2-7; the match to TRBD1 covers 11 bases. The CDR3 has 15 amino acids. J was trimmed by 1 base and V by 4 bases; bases with no gene match: 3. Germline V gene lookup returns CDR1 SEHNR and CDR2 FQNEAQ (reference sequence). This chain's CDR3 is CASSSGQGVSYEQYF. CDR3 bases: TGTGCCAGCAGCTCGGGACAGGGGGTATCCTACGAGCAGTACTTC.

V usage is TRBV7-3 and J usage is TRBJ1-2, with D possibly being TRBD1 (5 bases). Germline V gene lookup returns CDR1 SGHTA and CDR2 FQGTGA. CDR3 length equals 14 residues. Deletions cut 5 bases from V and 3 bases from J, with 13 bases between. The CDR3 region has the DNA TGTGCCAGCAGCACCATGGGACCTGACTATGGCTACACCTTC. Encoded protein: CASSTMGPDYGYTF.

This sequence joins TRBV6-5 and TRBJ1-1; 9 bases agree with TRBD1. Germline values: CDR1 MNHEY, CDR2 SVGAGI. The CDR3 extends over 15 amino acids. After removal of 6 bases from V and 5 bases from J, the junction contained 10 bases not matched to a gene. CDR3 region: CASSKQGALGTEAFF. CDR3 DNA sequence: TGTGCCAGCAGCAAACAGGGGGCGCTTGGGACTGAAGCTTTCTTT.

This clone occurred once. The rearrangement links TRBV5-1 to TRBJ2-1; D call uncertain. Germline V gene sequence: CDR1 SGHRS, CDR2 YFSETQ. Trimming removed 0 bases from V and 1 base from J, with 8 bases in between. The CDR3 extends over 15 amino acids. Here the CDR3 reads CASSLDVPSYNEQFF. The CDR3 nucleotides read TGCGCCAGCAGCTTGGACGTGCCATCCTACAATGAGCAGTTCTTC.

This chain uses TRBV7-9 with TRBJ1-1, with 10 bases fitting TRBD1. In germline, CDR1 is SEHNR, CDR2 FQNEAQ (reference sequence). This CDR3 is built from 16 residues. The V segment lost 5 bases and the J segment 4 bases; nucleotides outside the gene matches: 10. The CDR3 protein is CASSLWTGGVVTEAFF. The CDR3 DNA sequence: TGTGCCAGCAGCCTTTGGACAGGGGGGGTGGTCACTGAAGCTTTCTTT.